This T cell receptor (beta chain) was obtained from a study of identical twins. Study-level points and caveats: Zero-insertion results could be subject to partial confounding by invariant MAIT and iNKT cells.

In germline, CDR1 is MNHEY, CDR2 SMNVEV (reference sequence). Unmatched junction bases numbered 7, after V lost 7 bases and J lost 9 bases. The CDR3 has 13 amino acids. This clonotype was observed many times. Its matching antigen is unknown. Via MiXCR, TCRdb re-called the 5' RACE reads, giving one row per CDR3 protein. The profile shows roughly 290,000 distinct CDR3 sequences, about 8.3% of them singletons. The sample was also reused in another study, on yellow fever vaccine responses in identical twins.

J is TRBJ1-4 and V is TRBV27, with TRBD1 identical over 8 bases. This sequence originates from a woman between 18 and 29 years old in good health. The sample consisted of memory (CD45RO+) T cells sorted from blood. CDR3 DNA: TGTGCCAGCACTCTTAGGACAGGGCAAAAACTGTTTTTT. Encoded protein: CASTLRTGQKLFF.